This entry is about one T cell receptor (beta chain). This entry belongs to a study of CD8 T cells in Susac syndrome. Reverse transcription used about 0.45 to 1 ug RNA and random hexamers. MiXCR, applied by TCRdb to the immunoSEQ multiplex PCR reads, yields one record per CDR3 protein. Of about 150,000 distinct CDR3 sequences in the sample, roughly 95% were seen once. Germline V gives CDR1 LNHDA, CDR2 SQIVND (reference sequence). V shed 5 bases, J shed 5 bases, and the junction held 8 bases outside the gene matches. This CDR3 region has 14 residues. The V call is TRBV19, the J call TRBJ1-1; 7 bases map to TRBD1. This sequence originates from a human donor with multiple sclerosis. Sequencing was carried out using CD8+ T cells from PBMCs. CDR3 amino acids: CASSRSAGQTEAFF. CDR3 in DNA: TGTGCCAGTAGTCGAAGCGCGGGACAGACTGAAGCTTTCTTT.